Included here is one T cell receptor (beta chain) sequence, with context. Its matching antigen is unknown. The treatment: approximately nine-day PBMC culture with coronavirus spike peptide pools or control peptides (ViraFEST assay). CD4+ T cells that came from the unexposed donor were collected before the COVID-19 pandemic (2011-2018). PBMCs, plated at some 1.8 million per well, were grown in the presence of around 10 IU/ml IL-2 and approximately 10 ug/ml peptide pools. These data belong to a study of vaccination and CD4 T cells after COVID-19. Study at large: Vaccination of participants consisted of two doses of either BNT162b2 or mRNA-1273 vaccine.

V shed 4 bases, J shed 1 base, and the junction held 4 bases outside the gene matches. Germline V gene lookup returns CDR1 LNHDA and CDR2 SQIVND (reference sequence). This CDR3 comprises 14 residues. Sequencing of DNA taken from cultured CD4+ T cells relied on the Oncomine TCR Beta short-read assay. TCRdb reprocessed the PCR reads via MiXCR and lists one record per CDR3 protein. The sample yields 5,000 to 8,000 distinct CDR3 sequences, over 50% seen once. Sequencing was performed on CD4+ T cells from blood, cultured in vitro. The TCR was taken from a human donor in good health. The chain uses TRBV19 and TRBJ2-7; 7 bases are shared with TRBD1. The CDR3 DNA sequence: TGTGCCAGTAGTAGAGACAGGGAATCCTACGAGCAGTACTTC. This sequence encodes CASSRDRESYEQYF. The whole variable domain, remainder taken from reference TRBV19 and TRBJ2-7, is DGGITQSPKYLFRKEGQNVTLSCEQNLNHDAMYWYRQDPGQGLRLIYYSQIVNDFQKGDIAEGYSVSREKKESFPLTVTSAQKNPTAFYLCASSRDRESYEQYFGPGTRLTVT.